This passage covers 18 T cell receptor beta chains from one sample sequenced in a study of T-cell reconstitution after alpha-beta-depleted transplantation in children. Unique molecular identifiers were incorporated when the TCRbeta library was constructed. Each CDR3 protein is one row after TCRdb ran MiXCR on the PCR reads. Here the sample spans a few hundred thousand distinct CDR3 sequences, 11% being singletons. The source was peripheral blood, collected 180 days after TCRalphabeta/CD19-depleted stem cell transplant. These receptors all stem from a male patient aged 2-10 years who had a stem cell transplant for chronic granulomatous disease, so the T cells may come from the graft donor.

About this clonotype: This may be a read error, as it is one base from a much larger clone. V gene TRBV29-1 combines with J gene TRBJ1-1; maybe TRBD1 (5 bases). Germline loops: CDR1 SQVTM, CDR2 ANQGSEA. This CDR3 is built from 14 residues. The CDR3 DNA is TGCGGCGGGAGTGGGGGGTCATCGGACACTGAAGCTTTCTTT. It is translated as CGGSGGSSDTEAFF.

This clonotype was found many times. In DNA, the CDR3 is TGTGCCAGCAGCTTGCTCAGGGAGGAGGGTTATAATTCACCCCTCCACTTT. Translated: CASSLLREEGYNSPLHF. The chain has TRBV5-5 and TRBJ1-6, with D possibly matching TRBD1 (5 bases). V lost 1 base, J lost 4 bases, and 15 bases lay in between. Germline V lookup: CDR1 SGHKS, CDR2 YYEKEE (reference sequence). The CDR3 length is 17 residues.

This clonotype was seen a few times. The gene calls are TRBV7-8 and TRBJ2-5; TRBD2 is a possible D gene (6 bases). The length of the CDR3 is 15 residues. Germline loops: CDR1 SGHVS, CDR2 FQNEAQ. V lost 5 bases and J 7 bases, leaving 20 bases between the germline ends. This CDR3 is CASSPLAGGVGTQYF. The CDR3 region has the DNA TGTGCCAGCAGCCCCCTGGCAGGAGGGGTCGGGACCCAGTACTTC.

The V gene is TRBV30, the J gene TRBJ1-1; the match to TRBD1 covers 7 bases. The CDR3 sequence is 13 residues long. Germline V gives CDR1 GTSNPN, CDR2 SVGIG (reference sequence). After removal of 1 base from V and 10 bases from J, the junction contained 9 bases not matched to a gene. CDR3: CAWSETGMRRAFF. Here the CDR3 DNA reads TGTGCCTGGAGTGAGACAGGGATGCGGAGAGCTTTCTTT.

The chain joins TRBV5-4 to TRBJ1-1; D is unresolved. The CDR3 is 15 amino acids. Deletions cut 1 base from V and 4 bases from J, with 14 bases between. Germline-derived CDR1 and CDR2 are SGHNT and YYREEE (reference sequence). CDR3 residues: CASSLHGRLLTEAFF. The CDR3 DNA sequence: TGTGCCAGCAGCTTGCACGGCCGGCTGCTCACTGAAGCTTTCTTT.

This clonotype occurred many times. DNA for the CDR3: TGTGCCAGCAGCCACGGACAGGGGACCTACGAGCAGTACTTC. This gives the protein CASSHGQGTYEQYF. The chain carries TRBV27 and TRBJ2-7; 9 positions agree with TRBD1. The CDR3 is made up of 14 amino acids. Germline V CDR1 and CDR2: MNHEY, SMNVEV (reference sequence). Trimming removed 6 bases from V and 2 bases from J; junction bases left unmatched: 5.

About this clonotype itself: This could be a read error, since a much larger clone is one nucleotide away. This chain joins TRBV10-3 and TRBJ2-1; 14 positions match TRBD2. This CDR3 is built from 17 residues. Germline V gene data show CDR1 as ENHRY and CDR2 as SYGVKD. V was clipped by 11 bases and J by 3 bases; unmatched bases: 12. The CDR3 DNA follows: TGTGCCCCCTCACGGACTAGCGGGAGGTCCTACTACAATGAGCAGTTCTTC. Translation gives CAPSRTSGRSYYNEQFF.

This clonotype was seen ten or more times. This rearrangement joins TRBV7-3 to TRBJ2-1; D call uncertain. Germline-derived CDR1 and CDR2 are SGHTA and FQGTGA. The CDR3 spans 13 residues. With 2 bases removed from V and 6 bases from J, the gap between germline ends came to 8 bases. The CDR3 coding sequence is TGTGCCAGCAGCTTAGGGGTCACCAATGAGCAGTTCTTC. This codes for CASSLGVTNEQFF.

This chain uses TRBV19 with TRBJ1-4; 8 bases line up with TRBD1. CDR3 length equals 16 residues. Per the germline V gene, CDR1 is LNHDA and CDR2 is SQIVND (reference sequence). V lost 7 bases and J lost 5; bases outside the gene matches: 12. CDR3 bases: TGTGCCAGTATCCAGACCCCAGGGGGCCGGAATGAAAAACTGTTTTTT. Its translation is CASIQTPGGRNEKLFF.

This clonotype showed up many times. The chain employs TRBV20-1 and TRBJ2-7, with 8 bases that match TRBD2. This CDR3 is built from 14 residues. V was clipped by 1 base and J by 7 bases; unmatched bases: 9. The germline V gene encodes CDR1 DFQATT and CDR2 SNEGSKA (reference sequence). CDR3 loop: CSARVLAGLLEQYF. The CDR3 nucleotides are TGCAGTGCTAGAGTCCTAGCGGGCCTATTGGAGCAGTACTTC.

This clonotype has a handful of counts. The rearrangement links TRBV5-4 to TRBJ2-1; TRBD2 matches 8 bases. V trimming: 0 bases; J trimming: 4 bases; junction bases outside the gene matches: 9. The CDR3 extends over 17 amino acids. The V gene's germline CDR1 is SGHNT and CDR2 YYREEE (reference sequence). The CDR3 here is CASSLDLAGPDYNEQFF. The CDR3 DNA is TGTGCCAGCAGCTTGGATCTAGCGGGTCCCGATTACAATGAGCAGTTCTTC.

In its sample, this clonotype was seen many times. The V gene is TRBV6-2 or TRBV6-3, the J gene TRBJ1-5; D not resolved. Germline-derived CDR1 and CDR2 are MNHEY and SVGEGT. The length of the CDR3 is 21 residues. V shed 2 bases and J shed 0 bases, with 26 bases lying between them. Here the CDR3 DNA reads TGTGCCAGCAGTTACCCGGCGGCGATCGTTGGAGGGCGAGGTAGCAATCAGCCCCAGCATTTT. This translates into CASSYPAAIVGGRGSNQPQHF.

This clonotype was counted at least ten times. The chain combines TRBV2 with TRBJ2-4; 7 bases are a match to TRBD2. CDR3 length: 15 amino acids. CDR1 and CDR2 (germline): SNHLY, FYNNEI. V gave up 2 bases and J gave up 7 bases; unmatched junction bases: 8. CDR3 DNA: TGTGCCAGCAGTGAAAGGGCCCTGGGGGGGAACATTCAGTACTTC. This sequence encodes CASSERALGGNIQYF. The full variable domain, in which reference TRBV2 and TRBJ2-4 provide the parts outside the CDR3, is EPEVTQTPSHQVTQMGQEVILRCVPISNHLYFYWYRQILGQKVEFLVSFYNNEISEKSEIFDDQFSVERPDGSNFTLKIRSTKLEDSAMYFCASSERALGGNIQYFGAGTRLSVL.

This clonotype was observed at least ten times. This chain links TRBV29-1 with TRBJ2-7; tentative D call: TRBD2 (5 bases). V lost 1 base and J lost 10, with 17 bases in between. CDR1 and CDR2 from the germline V gene are SQVTM and ANQGSEA. The CDR3 consists of 13 residues. The CDR3 sequence is CSVEVPGQAVQYF. In nucleotides, the CDR3 is TGCAGCGTTGAAGTGCCAGGTCAAGCGGTTCAGTACTTC.

This clonotype was seen a few times. The chain couples TRBV18 to TRBJ2-7; D gene ambiguous. The CDR3 spans 13 residues. Trimming took off 2 bases at V and 7 bases at J, with 12 bases between the two ends. Germline assignment: CDR1 KGHSH and CDR2 LQKENI. The CDR3 reads CASSPIRSGEQYF. The CDR3 DNA reads TGTGCCAGCTCACCAATTAGGTCGGGTGAGCAGTACTTC.

The J gene is TRBJ1-1, the V gene TRBV9; D is ambiguous. V dropped 5 bases and J dropped 4 bases, with 12 bases sitting between them. The CDR3 runs 13 residues. CDR1 is SGDLS and CDR2 is YYNGEE in the germline V gene. CDR3 nucleotides: TGTGCCAGCAGTCGTCTAGGTTCCACTGAAGCTTTCTTT. This gives the protein CASSRLGSTEAFF.

This clonotype was found many times. The chain couples TRBV7-6 to TRBJ2-6; D is uncertain. Germline loops: CDR1 SGHVS, CDR2 FNYEAQ. This CDR3 comprises 15 residues. V was pared by 1 base and J by 3 bases, with 7 bases between. CDR3 coding DNA: TGTGCCAGCAGCTTAGTAGGTTTTGGGGCCAACGTCCTGACTTTC. Its protein product is CASSLVGFGANVLTF.

This clonotype was observed many times. CDR3 in amino acids: CASSLAQAGGDTQYF. The DNA for the CDR3 is TGTGCCAGCAGTTTAGCGCAAGCGGGGGGTGATACGCAGTATTTT. V usage is TRBV12-3 or TRBV12-4 and J usage is TRBJ2-3; TRBD2 matches at 9 bases. This CDR3 is 15 amino acids long. Trimming removed 0 bases from V and 6 bases from J; junction bases left unmatched: 4.